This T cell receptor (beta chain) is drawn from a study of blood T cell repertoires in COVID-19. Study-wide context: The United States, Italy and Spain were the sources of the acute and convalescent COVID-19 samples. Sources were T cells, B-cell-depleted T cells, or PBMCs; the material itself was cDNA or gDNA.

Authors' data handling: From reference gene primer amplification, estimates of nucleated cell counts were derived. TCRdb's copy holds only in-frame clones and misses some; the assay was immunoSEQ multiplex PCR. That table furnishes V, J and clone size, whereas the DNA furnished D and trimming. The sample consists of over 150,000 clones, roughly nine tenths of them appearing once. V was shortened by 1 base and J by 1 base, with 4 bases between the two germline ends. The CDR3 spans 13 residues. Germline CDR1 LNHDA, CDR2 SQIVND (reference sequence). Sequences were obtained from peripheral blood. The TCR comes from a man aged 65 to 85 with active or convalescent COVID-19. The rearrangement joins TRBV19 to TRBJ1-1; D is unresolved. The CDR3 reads CASSIGPNTEAFF. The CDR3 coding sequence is TGTGCCAGTAGTATAGGGCCGAACACTGAAGCTTTCTTT.